This T cell receptor beta chain was found in a study of PD-L1 blockade in urothelial cancer. Study summary: Starting in the mid-2010s, patients were given atezolizumab (1,200 mg intravenously every 3 weeks).

The CDR3 runs to 15 residues. V was clipped by 4 bases and J by 3 bases; unmatched bases: 6. Germline V CDR1 and CDR2: SGHKS, YYEKEE (reference sequence). Described time point: peripheral blood 6 weeks after treatment start. All patients handed over anywhere from 1 to 8 samples, pretreatment and on-treatment. Added to each PCR by spiking were synthetic TCR analog templates. The data were produced by immunoSEQ multiplex PCR, yet TCRdb's version contains in-frame clones alone and is incomplete. The sample consists of around 26,000 clones, 82% of them appearing once. The material sequenced was PBMCs, taken around atezolizumab (anti-PD-L1) treatment. The chain has TRBV5-5 and TRBJ2-7, with 11 bases fitting TRBD1. The origin of this receptor is a man aged 65-85 years with urothelial cancer. CDR3 DNA: TGTGCCAGCAGCCCTGGACAGGGGGCTCACTACGAGCAGTACTTC. Encoded protein: CASSPGQGAHYEQYF.